This TCR beta chain was obtained from a study of T cells after yellow fever vaccination (dated by TCRdb to 2018 to 2020). Turning to the overall study: The SMART-Seq v4 Ultra Low Input RNA kit was used to prepare libraries from fractions with low cell numbers. Two healthy male donors, one aged 18 to 29 and one aged 30 to 40 years, were included in the cohort. Blood samples were taken at several timepoints before and after primary and secondary immunization, and bulk PBMC replicates and cell subsets were isolated. Bulk TCR alpha and beta repertoires were sequenced longitudinally to track T-cell clones before and after primary and booster YFV17D yellow fever vaccination.

This clonotype turned up a few times. What antigen it recognizes has not been identified. Nothing much larger sits one base from this clone, and base qualities are not available. Sequencing was performed on an Illumina NovaSeq 6000. Synthesis of TCR cDNA relied on 5'RACE template switching, a step that introduced a universal primer site along with unique molecular identifiers. Priming for cDNA synthesis came from both the TCR alpha and TCR beta constant segments. Library amplification used two PCR steps, and the second PCR step added sample barcodes and sequencing adapters. Libraries were sequenced on Illumina HiSeq 2500 (2x100 bp) or NovaSeq (2x150 bp). The authors' pipeline ran thus. MIGEC handled demultiplexing of reads and collapsing into UMI consensus sequences, while MiXCR performed V(D)J alignment. Vaccine-responding clonotypes were defined with edgeR using replicate PBMC samples, requiring FDR below 0.01 and a log2 fold change above 5 up to day 15. Bulk clonotypes were assigned CD4 or CD8 identity according to which sequenced CD4 or CD8 repertoire held them at higher abundance. TCRdb took the public reads, trimmed them with fastp at Q25, ran MiXCR for clone calling and kept in-frame beta chains. Entries are consolidated by CDR3 protein sequence, retaining the most common genes and DNA. What appears here as the V and J calls and clone size reflects TCRdb's work, not the paper's. This sample has 100,000 to 150,000 distinct CDR3 sequences in its table, and more than 7.5% of those were observed once. Around 40% of the sample belongs to the ten largest clones.

The paper's findings and limits, for the study overall: The secondary T-cell response was found to be weaker but faster than the primary response, with a peak reached on day 5 rather than on day 15. Computational filtering was needed because FACS-sorted repertoires could contain abundant contaminating clonotypes from the bulk population. A small share of clonotypes was detected in both CD4 and CD8 compartments, with the overlap likely arising from convergent recombination. Only two donors were included in the study, so the extent to which the findings can be generalized is limited. After the booster, most clones that had expanded after primary vaccination were detected again (over 95% of CD4 and 88% of CD8), suggesting broad maintenance of memory.

Measured from the cysteine to the phenylalanine, the CDR3 is 15 residues long. Just the 45-base CDR3 DNA is kept, in frame starting at base 1. V sheds 4 bases and J sheds 2 bases, leaving 14 bases between their ends. The germline V gene provides CDR1 SGHDN and CDR2 FVKESK. Explained via the paper, the treatment or condition label denotes: live attenuated yellow fever vaccine strain. PBMCs were isolated from peripheral blood using a standard Ficoll-Paque protocol. Dynabeads CD4 and CD8 positive selection kits were used to isolate CD4 and CD8 T-cell fractions. TriZol was used to extract RNA from bulk PBMCs, CD4 and CD8 fractions, and dextramer-positive and dextramer-negative fractions.

This receptor was taken from a man younger than 30 who received the YFV17D yellow fever vaccine. The sequence links TRBV14 to TRBJ2-5; TRBD2 is perhaps the D gene, given 6 matching bases. Sequenced material: CD8+ T cells sorted from PBMCs, taken on the day of the yellow fever booster vaccination. CDR3 loop: CASSLISGVQETQYF. The base sequence is TGTGCCAGCAGCCTAATCTCGGGGGTTCAAGAGACCCAGTACTTC.